Following are 17 T cell receptor beta chains from one sample sequenced in a study of technical replicates of blood from four donors. The protocol was immunoSEQ multiplex PCR, while the TCRdb copy is restricted to in-frame clones and leaves out a portion. This table holds about 100,000 clones, approximately 95% found once. The source material was T cells isolated from PBMCs. The source of these receptors is a human donor in good health.

The chain recombines TRBV7-3 with TRBJ2-7; 7 bases map to TRBD1. This CDR3 region has 14 residues. Germline trimming cut 5 bases from V and 0 bases from J; bases unmatched to any gene: 4. Looked up from germline, CDR1 is SGHTA and CDR2 is FQGTGA. This chain's CDR3 is CASSPDRFSYEQYF. The DNA of the CDR3 is TGTGCCAGCAGCCCGGACAGGTTCTCCTACGAGCAGTACTTC.

The chain links TRBV4-2 to TRBJ1-2; TRBD1 aligns across 8 bases. The CDR3 is made up of 17 amino acids. From germline, CDR1 is LGHNA and CDR2 YNFKEQ. Trimming at V came to 1 base and at J to 4 bases, leaving 11 bases not matched to a gene. This CDR3 reads CASSQVPRSGGIYGYTF. CDR3 bases: TGTGCCAGCAGCCAAGTACCCCGGTCAGGGGGCATCTATGGCTACACCTTC.

This chain joins TRBV14 and TRBJ1-2; D is unclear. Germline V gene lookup returns CDR1 SGHDN and CDR2 FVKESK. The CDR3 runs to 12 residues. The germline V and J ends were trimmed by 1 base and 3 bases, with 3 bases remaining between them. CDR3 residues: CASSQADYGYTF. The DNA of the CDR3 is TGTGCCAGCAGCCAAGCCGACTATGGCTACACCTTC. Together with reference TRBV14 and TRBJ1-2, the CDR3 gives the full variable domain: EAGVTQFPSHSVIEKGQTVTLRCDPISGHDNLYWYRRVMGKEIKFLLHFVKESKQDESGMPNNRFLAERTGGTYSTLKVQPAELEDSGVYFCASSQADYGYTFGSGTRLTVV.

The J gene is TRBJ1-1, the V gene TRBV5-1; the D is unclear. This CDR3 comprises 14 residues. In germline, CDR1 is SGHRS, CDR2 YFSETQ. V was cut by 2 bases and J by 8 bases, with 16 bases left in between. CDR3 sequence: CASSLPGSYNEAFF. Here the CDR3 DNA reads TGCGCCAGCAGCTTACCCGGGTCCTACAACGAAGCTTTCTTT.

V and J are TRBV7-9 and TRBJ2-5, with TRBD1 as a possible D gene (6 bases). V dropped 5 bases and J dropped 3 bases, with 10 bases sitting between them. This CDR3 is 13 amino acids long. The germline CDR1 and CDR2 sequences are SEHNR and FQNEAQ (reference sequence). As DNA, the CDR3 is TGTGCCAGCAGCAGCACAGGGAAAGAGACCCAGTACTTC. It yields the protein CASSSTGKETQYF.

The rearrangement joins TRBV5-8 to TRBJ2-1; 8 nucleotides line up with TRBD2. The CDR3 runs 16 residues. The V segment lost 2 bases and the J segment 4 bases; nucleotides outside the gene matches: 8. From germline, CDR1 is SGHTS and CDR2 YDEGEE. The CDR3 sequence: CASSFYSGMVYNEQFF. CDR3 in DNA: TGTGCCAGCAGCTTCTATAGCGGGATGGTATACAATGAGCAGTTCTTC.

The rearrangement uses TRBV4-1 and TRBJ2-2; 7 positions match TRBD1. In germline, CDR1 is MGHRA, CDR2 YSYEKL. The V and J ends lost 3 bases and 4 bases, in that order; junction bases with no gene match: 11. CDR3 length equals 17 residues. In DNA, the CDR3 is TGCGCCAGCAGCCACTTAGGCTTACAGGGGAGCACCGGGGAGCTGTTTTTT. This gives the protein CASSHLGLQGSTGELFF.

This sequence joins TRBV28 and TRBJ2-4; D is unresolved. V lost 2 bases and J 10 bases, leaving 12 bases between the germline ends. CDR3 length: 13 residues. From germline, CDR1 is MDHEN and CDR2 SYDVKM. The chain's CDR3 is CASSLADIGIQYF. CDR3 sequence (DNA): TGTGCCAGCAGTTTAGCAGACATAGGAATTCAGTACTTC.

This chain joins TRBV11-2 and TRBJ1-2; 7 bases align to TRBD1. The CDR3 has 17 residues. The V and J ends lost 0 bases and 3 bases, in that order; junction bases with no gene match: 10. Germline V lookup: CDR1 SGHAT, CDR2 FQNNGV. This CDR3 reads CASSLDPTGSYDYGYTF. The CDR3 coding sequence is TGTGCCAGCAGCTTAGATCCGACAGGGAGTTACGACTATGGCTACACCTTC.

A single count supports this clone. The gene calls are TRBV25-1 and TRBJ1-2; 10 bases fit TRBD1. V lost 9 bases and J lost 6; bases outside the gene matches: 16. The germline CDR1 and CDR2 sequences are MGHDK and SYGVNS. The CDR3 totals 16 residues. CDR3 loop: CASTQTGGPFLDGYTF. The CDR3 DNA is TGTGCCAGTACCCAGACAGGGGGCCCATTCCTGGATGGCTACACCTTC.

V is TRBV11-2 and J is TRBJ2-5, with 9 bases fitting TRBD2. In germline, CDR1 is SGHAT, CDR2 FQNNGV. CDR3 length equals 15 residues. V was clipped by 1 base and J by 4 bases; unmatched bases: 4. The CDR3 here is CASSLGPSGIETQYF. CDR3 DNA: TGTGCCAGCAGCTTAGGGCCTAGCGGGATAGAGACCCAGTACTTC.

The V gene is TRBV9, the J gene TRBJ1-1, with D possibly being TRBD1 (5 bases). CDR3 size: 15 residues. Deletions cut 0 bases from V and 4 bases from J, with 13 bases between. The V gene's germline CDR1 is SGDLS and CDR2 YYNGEE. The CDR3 nucleotides read TGTGCCAGCAGCGTAGATATGGGAAGGGGCACTGAAGCTTTCTTT. Translation: CASSVDMGRGTEAFF.

This chain links TRBV4-2 with TRBJ2-3; 9 bases agree with TRBD2. CDR3 length equals 16 residues. V lost 0 bases to trimming and J lost 3 bases; unmatched junction nucleotides: 4. Germline-derived CDR1 and CDR2 are LGHNA and YNFKEQ. CDR3 in DNA: TGTGCCAGCAGCCAAGATACCAGCGGGAGGACAGATACGCAGTATTTT. Its translation: CASSQDTSGRTDTQYF.

This sequence joins TRBV27 and TRBJ2-7; maybe TRBD2 (6 bases). The CDR3 consists of 15 residues. V shed 4 bases and J shed 2 bases, with 15 bases lying between them. The germline V gene encodes CDR1 MNHEY and CDR2 SMNVEV (reference sequence). The CDR3: CASSSTTSRPYEQYF. CDR3 DNA sequence: TGTGCCAGCAGTTCGACGACTAGTAGGCCCTACGAGCAGTACTTC.

The V call is TRBV30, the J call TRBJ2-3; D gene ambiguous. The V gene's germline CDR1 is GTSNPN and CDR2 SVGIG (reference sequence). The CDR3 is 12 residues long. V dropped 5 bases and J dropped 6 bases, with 12 bases sitting between them. CDR3 amino acids: CAWVEFTDTQYF. For the CDR3, the DNA is TGTGCCTGGGTCGAGTTTACGGATACGCAGTATTTT.

This clone was recorded only once. The rearrangement uses TRBV10-3 and TRBJ2-7, with 7 bases that match TRBD1. Germline CDR1 reads ENHRY; CDR2 reads SYGVKD. V shed 2 bases, J shed 0 bases, and the junction held 7 bases outside the gene matches. The CDR3 runs 16 residues. CDR3 sequence: CAISEGPGQSSYEQYF. The CDR3 coding sequence is TGTGCCATCAGTGAGGGTCCGGGACAGAGCTCCTACGAGCAGTACTTC.

The V gene is TRBV9, the J gene TRBJ2-7; 12 bases fit TRBD2. The V and J ends lost 2 bases and 5 bases, in that order; junction bases with no gene match: 14. The CDR3 length is 18 residues. Germline V gives CDR1 SGDLS, CDR2 YYNGEE. The CDR3 is CASSVTSGRTGVRDEQYF. The CDR3 coding sequence is TGTGCCAGCAGCGTGACTAGCGGGAGAACGGGTGTAAGAGACGAGCAGTACTTC.